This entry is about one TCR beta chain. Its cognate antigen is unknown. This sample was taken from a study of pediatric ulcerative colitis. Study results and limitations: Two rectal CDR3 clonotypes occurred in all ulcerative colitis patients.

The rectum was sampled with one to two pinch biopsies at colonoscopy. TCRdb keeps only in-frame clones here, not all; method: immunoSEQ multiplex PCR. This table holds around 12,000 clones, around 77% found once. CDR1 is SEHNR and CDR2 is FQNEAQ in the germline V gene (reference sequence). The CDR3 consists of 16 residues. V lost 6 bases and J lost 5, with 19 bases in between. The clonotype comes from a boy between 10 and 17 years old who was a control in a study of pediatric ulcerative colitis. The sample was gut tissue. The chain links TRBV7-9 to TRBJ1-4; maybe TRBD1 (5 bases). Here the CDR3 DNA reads TGTGCCAGCAGTCGCGCCGGGGCCTTCATCAATGAAAAACTGTTTTTT. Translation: CASSRAGAFINEKLFF. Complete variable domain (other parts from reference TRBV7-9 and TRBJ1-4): DTGVSQNPRHKITKRGQNVTFRCDPISEHNRLYWYRQTLGQGPEFLTYFQNEAQLEKSRLLSDRFSAERPKGSFSTLEIQRTEQGDSAMYLCASSRAGAFINEKLFFGSGTQLSVL.